This T cell receptor beta chain was obtained from a study of early T cells in non-severe SARS-CoV-2 infection. With 6 bases clipped from V and 5 bases from J, the junction kept 20 bases outside the gene matches. The CDR3 is made up of 19 amino acids. Germline assignment: CDR1 ENHRY and CDR2 SYGVKD. This clonotype showed up many times. Individual cDNA molecules were tagged with unique molecular identifiers, the study reported. TCRdb passed the 5' RACE reads through MiXCR, listing each CDR3 protein once. There are 40,000 or so distinct CDR3 sequences in the sample; roughly 6% occur only once, and 4.4% lies in the top ten.

Sequenced material: whole blood, taken at baseline. This clonotype was sampled from an adult who was a healthcare worker with PCR-confirmed SARS-CoV-2 infection or an uninfected control (not recorded which). This sequence joins TRBV10-3 and TRBJ1-5, with 9 bases identical to TRBD1. The DNA of the CDR3 is TGTGCCATCAGCCCTTTCCCCGGGACACAGGGGGCGGGAGATCAGCCCCAGCATTTT. Protein product: CAISPFPGTQGAGDQPQHF.